This is a list of T cell receptor beta chains from one sample in a study of shared clonotypes between healthy human individuals. TCRdb keeps only in-frame clones here, not all; method: immunoSEQ multiplex PCR. Among 560,000 or so clones, about 95% were seen once, and the ten largest hold less than 0.12%. The sequenced sample was naive CD8+ T cells sorted from blood. All receptors come from a woman aged 25-40 years in good health. The CDR3 runs from the conserved cysteine through the conserved F or W. Each record gives: V gene, clone size, J gene, D gene, CDR3 DNA, CDR3 protein. A D gene is named only where the DNA matches it firmly. Only part of the rows carry a size: once, few, many, or a class if the clone is expanded.

TRBV7-9	-	TRBJ2-7	TRBD1	TGTGCCAGCAGCAGCCGGGACAGGGGCCACTACGAGCAGTACTTC	CASSSRDRGHYEQYF
TRBV5-8	-	TRBJ2-7	-	TGTGCCAGCAGCCCTTGGGTTATGGGCGAGCAGTACTTC	CASSPWVMGEQYF
TRBV6-1	-	TRBJ2-1	TRBD2	TGTGCCAGCAGTGAAGTTTTAGCGGGTCGGGACAATGAGCAGTTCTTC	CASSEVLAGRDNEQFF
TRBV19	once	TRBJ2-7	TRBD1	TGTGCCAGTAGTGCCGGGACAGTCTACGAGCAGTACTTC	CASSAGTVYEQYF
TRBV11-2	-	TRBJ2-1	TRBD2	TGTGCCAGCAGCTTAGGACTAGCGGGAGAGAATGAGCAGTTCTTC	CASSLGLAGENEQFF
TRBV19	few	TRBJ1-2	TRBD1	TGTGCCAGTAGTATCAGGGGGGACTATGGCTACACCTTC	CASSIRGDYGYTF
TRBV19	once	TRBJ2-7	TRBD1	TGTGCCAGTAGCCACAGGGGGCTGGTCGAGCAGTACTTC	CASSHRGLVEQYF
TRBV11-2	-	TRBJ1-1	-	TGTGCCAGCAGCTTAGTCGCCGGGAACACTGAAGCTTTCTTT	CASSLVAGNTEAFF
TRBV5-4	once	TRBJ2-7	-	TGTGCCAGCAGCTTGCCAGGGATGGACGAGCAGTACTTC	CASSLPGMDEQYF
TRBV27	-	TRBJ1-5	-	TGTGCCAGCAGTTTATCGGTGAGTCAGCCCCAGCATTTT	CASSLSVSQPQHF
TRBV10-1	-	TRBJ1-4	-	TGCGCCAGCAGTGAGTCGATGGGAGATGAAAAACTGTTTTTT	CASSESMGDEKLFF
TRBV2	-	TRBJ2-5	-	TGTGCCAGCAGTGTTATGGTCTCGGTGCAGGGCCTGGGGGAGACCCAGTACTTC	CASSVMVSVQGLGETQYF
TRBV7-8	-	TRBJ2-7	TRBD2	TGTGCCAGCAGCTTAGCGAGCGGGGAAAATTACGAGCAGTACTTC	CASSLASGENYEQYF
TRBV9	-	TRBJ2-2	TRBD1	TGTGCCAGCAGCGACAGGGGGTGGGATACCGGGGAGCTGTTTTTT	CASSDRGWDTGELFF
TRBV9	-	TRBJ2-1	TRBD2	TGTGCCAGCAGCGTGGGAATTGGTGGACTAGGGATCGATGAGCAGTTCTTC	CASSVGIGGLGIDEQFF
TRBV29-1	-	TRBJ1-2	-	TGCAGCGTGGGGGGGTTTGGAGGGTATGGCTACACCTTC	CSVGGFGGYGYTF
TRBV5-7	-	TRBJ2-1	-	TGTGCCAGCAGCGCTAGGGAGCAGTTCTTC	CASSAREQFF
TRBV9	-	TRBJ2-1	TRBD1	TGTGCCAGCAGCCTATGGACAGGGGAGAATGAGCAGTTCTTC	CASSLWTGENEQFF
TRBV27	-	TRBJ2-7	-	TGTGCCAGCGCTCCGGCTCCCGACGAGCAGTACTTC	CASAPAPDEQYF
TRBV2	-	TRBJ1-1	-	TGTGCCAGCAGTGAACCGGGGAACACTGAAGCTTTCTTT	CASSEPGNTEAFF
TRBV9	-	TRBJ2-7	-	TGTGCCAGCGGACCCGGACGCTATTCCTACGAGCAGTACTTC	CASGPGRYSYEQYF
TRBV28	-	TRBJ2-2	TRBD2	TGTGCCAGCAGTTTTTGGGGACTAGAGGGAACCGGGGAGCTGTTTTTT	CASSFWGLEGTGELFF
TRBV4-2	-	TRBJ1-1	-	TGTGCCAGCAGCCAAGGTGTGGGCACTGAAGCTTTCTTT	CASSQGVGTEAFF
TRBV28	-	TRBJ2-7	-	TGTGCCAGCAGTTTCTTCAGGGGAGGTTCCGAGCAGTACTTC	CASSFFRGGSEQYF
TRBV4-1	once	TRBJ2-2	-	TGCGCCAGCAGCTGGGCCAACACCGGGGAGCTGTTTTTT	CASSWANTGELFF
TRBV10-1	-	TRBJ2-7	TRBD1	TGCGCCAGCAGTGGGGGGACAGGGTGGAACGAGCAGTACTTC	CASSGGTGWNEQYF
TRBV5-6	-	TRBJ1-1	-	TGTGCCAGCAGCTTCTGGGAACGTGAAGCTTTCTTT	CASSFWEREAFF
TRBV11-2	-	TRBJ2-1	-	TGTGCCAGCAGCTTAGGATTGGGAGATTGGGCCTACAATGAGCAGTTCTTC	CASSLGLGDWAYNEQFF
TRBV9	-	TRBJ2-6	-	TGTGCCAGCAGCGTAGATCAAAAACAGGCTGGGGCCAACGTCCTGACTTTC	CASSVDQKQAGANVLTF
TRBV7-3	-	TRBJ2-7	-	TGTGCCAGCAGCTTAGCCGACGAGCAGTACTTC	CASSLADEQYF
TRBV5-1	-	TRBJ2-7	-	TGCGCCAGCAGCCCGGGACTCCTCTACGAGCAGTACTTC	CASSPGLLYEQYF
TRBV7-9	-	TRBJ2-1	TRBD1	TGTGCCAGCAGCCCTGGTGGGACAGGCGATGGGAATGAGCAGTTCTTC	CASSPGGTGDGNEQFF
TRBV2	-	TRBJ2-7	-	TGTGCCAGCACCCCAAGAGGGTACTACGAGCAGTACTTC	CASTPRGYYEQYF
TRBV6-1	-	TRBJ2-1	-	TGTGCCAGCAGTGAAGACCGGGAATGGTTCGGTGAGCAGTTCTTC	CASSEDREWFGEQFF
TRBV2	-	TRBJ2-7	TRBD2	TGTGCCAGCAGTGGACTAGCGGTGCCCTACGAGCAGTACTTC	CASSGLAVPYEQYF
TRBV27	-	TRBJ2-3	TRBD1	TGTGCCAGCAGTCCCGGACAGGGAGCGCAGTATTTT	CASSPGQGAQYF
TRBV5-1	-	TRBJ2-3	TRBD1	TGCGCCAGCAGCTTGGACAGGGGAAGTACAGATACGCAGTATTTT	CASSLDRGSTDTQYF
TRBV28	-	TRBJ1-6	TRBD1	TGTGCCAGCAGTTTACCAGGGGGTAATTCACCCCTCCACTTT	CASSLPGGNSPLHF
TRBV7-8	-	TRBJ1-2	-	TGTGCCAGCAGCTTAGGGGGCTATGGCTACACCTTC	CASSLGGYGYTF
TRBV5-6	-	TRBJ2-1	-	TGTGCCAGCAGCCCCCAGGGGTTTGGGGGGCTCTTCAATGAGCAGTTCTTC	CASSPQGFGGLFNEQFF
TRBV6-1	-	TRBJ2-1	-	TGTGCCAGCAGTGAAGGACGCTACAATGAGCAGTTCTTC	CASSEGRYNEQFF
TRBV11-1	-	TRBJ2-1	-	TGTGCCAGCAGCTTCAATGAGCAGTTCTTC	CASSFNEQFF
TRBV4-2	-	TRBJ2-1	-	TGTGCCAGCAGCCAAGTTTCCCCCCTTGCGGAAGGATACAATGAGCAGTTCTTC	CASSQVSPLAEGYNEQFF
TRBV27	-	TRBJ2-3	TRBD2	TGTGCCAGCAGTTCACTCATAGCGGGAGGCACAGATACGCAGTATTTT	CASSSLIAGGTDTQYF
TRBV13	-	TRBJ1-5	TRBD1	TGTGCCAGCAGCCTTGGGACAGGCAATCAGCCCCAGCATTTT	CASSLGTGNQPQHF
TRBV5-1	-	TRBJ1-1	-	TGCGCCAGCAGCCCCCGATCCGACGGGAACACTGAAGCTTTCTTT	CASSPRSDGNTEAFF